This note documents a single TCR beta chain sequence. The antigen is not known. Data came from immunoSEQ multiplex PCR; TCRdb stores just in-frame clones and leaves some out. Of under 70,000 clones in the sample, 89% are singletons; the top ten hold more than 14%. The data were obtained in a study of T cell responses to AZD1222 COVID-19 vaccine. The study, taken as a whole, reports: Seropositive at baseline were only six AZD1222 recipients. Repertoire sampling happened only post peak T cell response. Donors skewed white British and female; clonal diversity was possibly underestimated.

CDR3 length: 14 amino acids. The V end was cut by 0 bases, the J end by 6 bases, with 11 bases between. The germline V gene encodes CDR1 SGHVS and CDR2 FQNEAQ. The TCR originated in an adult who received the AZD1222 COVID-19 vaccine. This specimen consisted of peripheral blood, obtained 28 days after the second AZD1222 dose. The V call is TRBV7-8, the J call TRBJ1-2; possible D gene TRBD1, 5 bases. The CDR3 reads CASSLAQGGDGYTF. The CDR3 DNA is TGTGCCAGCAGCTTAGCGCAGGGTGGCGATGGCTACACCTTC.